Following are 5 T cell receptor beta chains from one sample sequenced in a study of blood T cell repertoires in COVID-19. Clones were read by immunoSEQ multiplex PCR, and TCRdb kept only the in-frame ones, dropping some. The profile covers approximately 300,000 clones, with about nine tenths appearing a single time and roughly 10% taken by the ten largest. Sequenced: PBMCs or T cells enriched from blood (not recorded which). These receptors all come from a woman in her twenties or thirties who had recovered from COVID-19.

This clone was observed a few times. The chain joins TRBV30 to TRBJ1-2, with 7 bases lining up with TRBD1. Germline lookup yields CDR1 GTSNPN and CDR2 SVGIG (reference sequence). V gave up 3 bases and J gave up 8 bases; unmatched junction bases: 12. The CDR3 spans 14 residues. The CDR3 DNA reads TGTGCCTGGAGCGTTGGGACAGACCGAAGCGGCTACACCTTC. It yields the protein CAWSVGTDRSGYTF. The full variable domain, with the rest looked up from reference TRBV30 and TRBJ1-2, is SQTIHQWPATLVQPVGSPLSLECTVEGTSNPNLYWYRQAAGRGLQLLFYSVGIGQISSEVPQNLSASRPQDRQFILSSKKLLLSDSGFYLCAWSVGTDRSGYTFGSGTRLTVV.

V usage is TRBV10-3 and J usage is TRBJ1-1; 9 nucleotides line up with TRBD1. This CDR3 is 14 amino acids long. Germline CDR1 and CDR2: ENHRY and SYGVKD. With 4 bases clipped from V and 6 bases from J, the junction kept 6 bases outside the gene matches. The DNA of the CDR3 is TGTGCCATCAGTGGGACAGGGGAGATGCCTGAAGCTTTCTTT. It codes for CAISGTGEMPEAFF.

This chain uses TRBV29-1 with TRBJ2-4, with D tentatively TRBD2 (6 bases). The germline V and J ends were trimmed by 0 bases and 7 bases, with 16 bases remaining between them. Germline values: CDR1 SQVTM, CDR2 ANQGSEA. The CDR3 consists of 15 residues. This CDR3 is CSVEESEGPRNIQYF. The DNA of the CDR3 is TGCAGCGTTGAAGAGTCGGAGGGCCCAAGGAACATTCAGTACTTC.

V gene TRBV9 combines with J gene TRBJ2-3; no definite D call. Between the trimmed V and J ends, which lost 1 base and 1 base, there was a span of 13 bases. The CDR3 runs 16 residues. Germline V CDR1 and CDR2: SGDLS, YYNGEE. The CDR3 nucleotides read TGTGCCAGCAGCGTAACAAGGAGAGCGCGCACAGATACGCAGTATTTT. Encoded protein: CASSVTRRARTDTQYF.

This chain uses TRBV27 with TRBJ1-5; the D gene is possibly TRBD1 (5 bases). V was shortened by 6 bases and J by 6 bases, with 9 bases between the two germline ends. The germline V gene has CDR1 MNHEY and CDR2 SMNVEV (reference sequence). This CDR3 contains 12 residues. CDR3 nucleotide sequence: TGTGCCAGCAGCCGTCAGGGTCAGCCCCAGCATTTT. Its translation is CASSRQGQPQHF.